This entry describes one TCR beta chain. What it recognizes is unknown. This specimen belongs to a study of T cell responses to AZD1222 COVID-19 vaccine. Study-level findings and limits: Spike regions recognized by vaccine-associated CD4 TCRs spanned the protein, led by 160-218 and 743-854. Two doses of AZD1222 preceded a rise in Spike-specific TCR breadth and depth. A mostly white British donor set with more females was recruited, and clonal diversity was possibly underestimated.

Using immunoSEQ multiplex PCR, the repertoire was profiled, and TCRdb retains in-frame clones only, with some absent. The sample holds approximately 84,000 clones; roughly 88% are singletons and the top ten take roughly a tenth. Deletions cut 4 bases from V and 0 bases from J, with 10 bases between. This CDR3 region has 15 residues. Germline V gene sequence: CDR1 SGHRS, CDR2 YFSETQ. This chain uses TRBV5-1 with TRBJ1-4, with D hard to call. The TCR comes from an adult who received the AZD1222 COVID-19 vaccine. The sequences come from peripheral blood, collected 28 days after the second AZD1222 dose. CDR3 region: CASSPGTATNEKLFF. CDR3 nucleotides: TGCGCCAGCAGCCCAGGTACTGCAACTAATGAAAAACTGTTTTTT.